The 25 T cell receptor beta chains reported below all come from one sample, sequenced in a study of cytomegalovirus exposure and HLA in healthy donors. The PCR contained 60 Vbeta and 13 Jbeta primers. Clones were read by immunoSEQ multiplex PCR, and TCRdb kept only the in-frame ones, dropping some. The sample carries under 150,000 clones, 81% recorded once. The specimen was PBMCs. The receptors were sampled from a man between 18 and 35 years old in good health and CMV-seronegative.

This clone is a singleton in its sample. The J gene is TRBJ1-2, the V gene TRBV10-2; D possibly corresponds to TRBD1 (6 bases). Trimming stripped 2 bases from V and 3 bases from J, with 13 bases between. Germline V gives CDR1 WSHSY, CDR2 SAAADI. The CDR3 is made up of 15 amino acids. The CDR3 nucleotides read TGCGCCAGCAGTGAGGCGGGGGGCCGCCACTATGGCTACACCTTC. This gives the protein CASSEAGGRHYGYTF.

The J gene is TRBJ1-5, the V gene TRBV10-2; 9 bases are shared with TRBD1. V shed 8 bases, J shed 6 bases, and the junction held 17 bases outside the gene matches. Germline V CDR1 and CDR2: WSHSY, SAAADI. The CDR3 length is 17 residues. The CDR3 is CASSRRSQGALGQPQHF. The CDR3 DNA follows: TGCGCCAGCTCCCGACGATCACAGGGGGCGTTAGGTCAGCCCCAGCATTTT.

This clone was picked up a small number of times. The chain couples TRBV5-6 to TRBJ1-5; D ambiguous. CDR3 length equals 16 residues. The V end was cut by 0 bases, the J end by 5 bases, with 15 bases between. Germline CDR1 SGHDT, CDR2 YYEEEE. Written as DNA, the CDR3 is TGTGCCAGCAGCTTGGGGACGGGAAAGAGGGATCAGCCCCAGCATTTT. It translates to CASSLGTGKRDQPQHF.

The chain employs TRBV19 and TRBJ1-5; D not certain. The V end lost 3 bases, the J end lost 2 bases, and 5 bases lay between the germline ends. The germline V gene has CDR1 LNHDA and CDR2 SQIVND (reference sequence). The CDR3 runs 13 residues. The CDR3 sequence: CASSISGNQPQHF. The CDR3 DNA is TGTGCCAGTAGTATCTCGGGCAATCAGCCCCAGCATTTT.

J is TRBJ1-6 and V is TRBV14; 7 nucleotides agree with TRBD1. The CDR3 is made up of 17 amino acids. The V gene's germline CDR1 is SGHDN and CDR2 FVKESK. The J segment lost 0 bases and the V segment lost 4 bases, leaving 6 bases of the junction unmatched. CDR3 bases: TGTGCCAGCAGCCCAAGGACAGGCAGCTCCTATAATTCACCCCTCCACTTT. Protein sequence: CASSPRTGSSYNSPLHF.

This clone was detected only a few times. This chain connects TRBV10-3 to TRBJ1-4, with D possibly being TRBD1 (6 bases). With 10 bases removed from V and 2 bases from J, the gap between germline ends came to 11 bases. This CDR3 comprises 13 residues. Germline CDR1 and CDR2: ENHRY and SYGVKD. In nucleotides, the CDR3 is TGTGCCACCACAGGGATCACTAATGAAAAACTGTTTTTT. Amino acid sequence: CATTGITNEKLFF.

This chain uses TRBV5-6 with TRBJ1-3, with D possibly TRBD1 on 5 matching bases. This CDR3 is built from 16 residues. Between the trimmed V and J ends, which lost 2 bases and 0 bases, there was a span of 12 bases. CDR1 is SGHDT and CDR2 is YYEEEE in the germline V gene. This chain's CDR3 is CASSLVGLRSGNTIYF. The CDR3 DNA sequence: TGTGCCAGCAGCTTAGTGGGACTGCGCTCTGGAAACACCATATATTTT.

The chain recombines TRBV28 with TRBJ1-3; 8 bases match TRBD1. This CDR3 is built from 15 residues. The germline V gene has CDR1 MDHEN and CDR2 SYDVKM. Unmatched junction bases numbered 2, after V lost 3 bases and J lost 1 base. The chain's CDR3 is CASSFYRGSGNTIYF. The CDR3, as DNA: TGTGCCAGCAGTTTCTACAGGGGGTCTGGAAACACCATATATTTT.

V gene TRBV9 combines with J gene TRBJ1-1, with D tentatively TRBD1 (6 bases). CDR3 size: 17 residues. The germline V and J ends were trimmed by 0 bases and 0 bases, with 15 bases remaining between them. CDR1 is SGDLS and CDR2 is YYNGEE in the germline V gene. In DNA, the CDR3 is TGTGCCAGCAGCGTAGCCCCCGGGGGGCCTATGAACACTGAAGCTTTCTTT. Translating it yields CASSVAPGGPMNTEAFF. The complete variable domain, with remaining parts taken from reference TRBV9 and TRBJ1-1, reads DSGVTQTPKHLITATGQRVTLRCSPRSGDLSVYWYQQSLDQGLQFLIQYYNGEERAKGNILERFSAQQFPDLHSELNLSSLELGDSALYFCASSVAPGGPMNTEAFFGQGTRLTVV.

The chain carries TRBV6-1 and TRBJ1-1, with D possibly TRBD1 on 5 matching bases. Per germline, CDR1 MNHNS and CDR2 SASEGT. This CDR3 region has 16 residues. Trimming cost V 0 bases and J 10 bases, with 21 bases left between them. This CDR3 is CASSEASPRGGESAFF. The CDR3 bases are TGTGCCAGCAGTGAAGCCAGCCCGAGGGGAGGGGAGTCAGCTTTCTTT.

The chain links TRBV4-1 to TRBJ1-6; 9 positions agree with TRBD1. The CDR3 runs 15 residues. Per germline, CDR1 MGHRA and CDR2 YSYEKL. V gave up 2 bases and J gave up 13 bases; unmatched junction bases: 9. CDR3 sequence (DNA): TGCGCCAGCAGCCAACCCGGGACAGGGATTAATCCCCTCCACTTT. Its protein is CASSQPGTGINPLHF.

The CDR3 nucleotides read TGCGCCAGCAGTGAGCCGACCTATCGACAGGGATCGAAGACCCAGTACTTC. This translates into CASSEPTYRQGSKTQYF. The chain is built from TRBV10-2 and TRBJ2-5, with 7 bases matching TRBD1. This CDR3 spans 17 amino acids. CDR1 and CDR2 (germline): WSHSY, SAAADI. J was trimmed by 6 bases and V by 2 bases; bases with no gene match: 15.

The chain carries TRBV7-2 and TRBJ1-1; D is unresolved. CDR3 length: 15 amino acids. In germline, CDR1 is SGHTA, CDR2 FQGNSA. Trimming cost V 5 bases and J 5 bases, with 18 bases left between them. The chain's CDR3 is CASSINPASGTEAFF. The DNA of the CDR3 is TGTGCCAGCAGCATCAACCCAGCATCGGGGACTGAAGCTTTCTTT.

This clone was detected only a few times. The genes are TRBV7-8 and TRBJ2-5, with D perhaps TRBD1 (5 bases). The germline gives CDR1 SGHVS, CDR2 FQNEAQ. This CDR3 comprises 16 residues. The V and J ends lost 3 bases and 2 bases respectively, with 16 bases between them. Here the CDR3 DNA reads TGTGCCAGCAGCTTCCTCATTGGACACAGGCAAGAGACCCAGTACTTC. Encoded protein: CASSFLIGHRQETQYF.

This rearrangement joins TRBV7-9 to TRBJ1-6, with D hard to call. V lost 4 bases and J lost 15, with 13 bases in between. Germline V gene sequence: CDR1 SEHNR, CDR2 FQNEAQ (reference sequence). The CDR3 runs to 12 residues. CDR3 region: CASSSALGILHF. As DNA, the CDR3 is TGTGCCAGCAGCTCCGCGCTAGGAATCCTCCACTTT.

The chain uses TRBV28 and TRBJ2-3; D is unclear. CDR1 is MDHEN and CDR2 is SYDVKM in the germline V gene. The CDR3 covers 12 residues. V lost 8 bases and J 0 bases, leaving 6 bases between the germline ends. The CDR3 spells CASEASTDTQYF. In DNA, the CDR3 is TGTGCCAGCGAGGCTAGCACAGATACGCAGTATTTT.

The chain has TRBV5-1 and TRBJ1-5; tentatively, D is TRBD1 (5 bases). Germline loops: CDR1 SGHRS, CDR2 YFSETQ. The CDR3 totals 17 residues. Deletions cut 4 bases from V and 5 bases from J, with 22 bases between. CDR3 nucleotides: TGCGCCAGCAGCCCGGGTGTGGGGGGTAGTGGCGATCAGCCCCAGCATTTT. Its protein is CASSPGVGGSGDQPQHF. Together with reference TRBV5-1 and TRBJ1-5, the CDR3 gives the full variable domain: KAGVTQTPRYLIKTRGQQVTLSCSPISGHRSVSWYQQTPGQGLQFLFEYFSETQRNKGNFPGRFSGRQFSNSRSEMNVSTLELGDSALYLCASSPGVGGSGDQPQHFGDGTRLSIL.

The rearrangement uses TRBV27 and TRBJ1-1; the D gene is possibly TRBD1 (5 bases). The V gene's germline CDR1 is MNHEY and CDR2 SMNVEV (reference sequence). V lost 8 bases to trimming and J lost 0 bases, with 13 bases between them. The CDR3 consists of 14 residues. The CDR3 DNA is TGTGCCAGCTACCTTCGGGGGTTGAACACTGAAGCTTTCTTT. Its translation is CASYLRGLNTEAFF.

The chain joins TRBV4-3 to TRBJ2-4; 11 bases align to TRBD1. Germline lookup yields CDR1 LGHNA and CDR2 YSLEER. J lost 5 bases, V lost 4 bases, and 7 bases had no gene match. The CDR3 is made up of 16 amino acids. This chain's CDR3 is CASSPDRDRGENIQYF. The CDR3 DNA sequence: TGCGCCAGCAGCCCGGACCGGGACAGGGGGGAAAACATTCAGTACTTC.

V usage is TRBV9 and J usage is TRBJ2-7; 7 nucleotides match TRBD2. The trim removed 0 bases at V and 4 bases at J, leaving 4 bases unmatched. Per the germline V gene, CDR1 is SGDLS and CDR2 is YYNGEE. This CDR3 contains 14 residues. The CDR3 DNA reads TGTGCCAGCAGCGTAGATGTGGGAGGGTACGAGCAGTACTTC. Protein: CASSVDVGGYEQYF.

The chain couples TRBV7-2 to TRBJ2-3, with D possibly TRBD1 on 6 matching bases. V was clipped by 1 base and J by 7 bases, with 15 bases between them. The CDR3 length is 15 residues. The germline V gene encodes CDR1 SGHTA and CDR2 FQGNSA. The CDR3 nucleotides are TGTGCCAGCAGCTTAGTTACAGGGATAAGTTATACGCAGTATTTT. As protein: CASSLVTGISYTQYF.

This sequence joins TRBV7-7 and TRBJ2-2; TRBD2 agrees at 8 bases. The V gene's germline CDR1 is SSHAT and CDR2 FNYEAQ (reference sequence). The junction had 7 bases not matched to a gene; V was cut back by 5 bases and J by 5 bases. CDR3 size: 15 residues. CDR3 residues: CASSQAGVGTGELFF. The CDR3 nucleotides read TGTGCCAGCAGCCAAGCGGGGGTTGGGACCGGGGAGCTGTTTTTT. The variable domain in full, completed from reference TRBV7-7 and TRBJ2-2, reads GAGVSQSPRYKVTKRGQDVTLRCDPISSHATLYWYQQALGQGPEFLTYFNYEAQPDKSGLPSDRFSAERPEGSISTLTIQRTEQRDSAMYRCASSQAGVGTGELFFGEGSRLTVL.

The chain joins TRBV30 to TRBJ2-1; D might be TRBD2 (6 bases). Germline V gene sequence: CDR1 GTSNPN, CDR2 SVGIG (reference sequence). V lost 4 bases and J lost 0, with 22 bases in between. This CDR3 comprises 18 residues. This chain's CDR3 is CAWNLHTGRGSSYNEQFF. Here the CDR3 DNA reads TGTGCCTGGAACCTCCATACCGGGCGGGGTAGCTCCTACAATGAGCAGTTCTTC.

V and J are TRBV6-1 and TRBJ1-6; D is ambiguous. This CDR3 spans 14 amino acids. Germline CDR1 reads MNHNS; CDR2 reads SASEGT. Trimming took 7 bases from V and 4 from J, leaving 11 bases between them. The CDR3 spells CASNAAVYNSPLHF. CDR3 in DNA: TGTGCCAGCAATGCGGCGGTTTATAATTCACCCCTCCACTTT.

The V and J genes are TRBV6-1 and TRBJ2-4, with TRBD2 identical over 7 bases. Germline V CDR1 and CDR2: MNHNS, SASEGT. The CDR3 contains 14 residues. V shed 7 bases and J 8 bases; nucleotides not matched to a gene: 11. In DNA, the CDR3 is TGTGCCAGCATGGGGGAGGGATTGATGGACATTCAGTACTTC. Its translation: CASMGEGLMDIQYF.